A selection of T cell receptor beta chains follows, all from one sample in a study of CD8+CD57+ T cells in acquired aplastic anemia. TCRdb called the reads again in MiXCR, with one record for every CDR3 protein. The data show 400,000 to 500,000 distinct CDR3 sequences, 65% to 80% seen once. What was sequenced was sorted CD4+, CD8+, or CD8+CD57+ T cells (not recorded which) from PBMCs. These receptors were taken from a human donor in good health, serving as a control. CDR3s include the opening cysteine and the closing phenylalanine or tryptophan. Each record gives: J gene, CDR3 length, V gene, clone size, D gene, CDR3 protein, CDR3 DNA. A D gene is named only where the DNA matches it firmly. Expanded clones get a size class; other rows say once, few or many, or leave the size out.

TRBJ2-1	16	TRBV7-9	-	-	CASSPGGRGFYNEQFF	TGTGCCAGCAGCCCAGGCGGACGGGGCTTCTACAATGAGCAGTTCTTC
TRBJ1-5	12	TRBV29-1	many	-	CSAGTENQPQHF	TGCAGCGCTGGGACTGAGAATCAGCCCCAGCATTTT
TRBJ2-1	16	TRBV20-1	-	TRBD1	CSARPGQGTSYNEQLF	TGCAGTGCTAGACCGGGACAGGGGACATCCTACAATGAGCAGCTCTTC
TRBJ2-7	14	TRBV20-1	-	-	CSASNTGHAGEQYF	TGCAGTGCTAGTAACACAGGGCACGCCGGCGAGCAGTACTTC
TRBJ1-4	16	TRBV10-1	many	-	CARVSLYRDIYEKLFF	TGCGCCCGCGTAAGTTTGTACCGGGACATCTATGAAAAACTGTTTTTT
TRBJ2-7	15	TRBV11-1	many	-	CASSFQVTENYEQYF	TGTGCCAGCAGCTTCCAAGTGACAGAGAACTACGAGCAGTACTTC
TRBJ1-2	16	TRBV5-1	-	-	CASSLVAAENPYGYTF	TGCGCCAGCAGCTTGGTAGCGGCAGAGAATCCCTATGGCTACACCTTC
TRBJ2-5	16	TRBV12-3/TRBV12-4	-	TRBD1	CASSTPGRTGKETQYF	TGTGCCAGCAGCACCCCAGGACGGACAGGGAAAGAGACCCAGTACTTC
TRBJ2-5	12	TRBV5-4	-	-	CASSSIRAYTYF	TGTGCCAGCAGCTCAATACGGGCCTATACGTACTTC
TRBJ1-2	13	TRBV25-1	-	-	CASSPARVGGYTF	TGTGCCAGCAGCCCGGCCAGGGTAGGGGGCTACACCTTC
TRBJ2-1	14	TRBV7-8	once	-	CASRKDPQDTQYFF	TGCGCCAGCAGAAAAGACCCGCAGGACACGCAGTATTTCTTC
TRBJ2-6	15	TRBV15	-	-	CASRKEPIGANVLTF	TGTGCCAGCAGGAAAGAGCCAATTGGGGCCAACGTCCTGACCTTC
TRBJ1-3	13	TRBV5-8	-	-	CASSPASGNTIYF	TGCGCCAGCAGCCCAGCGTCTGGAAACACCATATATTTT
TRBJ1-6	15	TRBV6-6	-	-	CASKFPDGRPSPLHF	TGTGCCAGCAAATTTCCGGACGGACGACCATCACCCCTCCACTTT
TRBJ1-1	13	TRBV2	-	-	CARKFASQAELFF	TGTGCCAGAAAATTTGCAAGTCAGGCAGAACTGTTCTTT
TRBJ2-5	15	TRBV7-6	-	TRBD2	CASSLAGGPRETQYF	TGTGCCAGCAGCTTAGCGGGAGGGCCTCGAGAGACCCAGTACTTC
TRBJ2-1	16	TRBV19	-	TRBD2	CASSLGLAGGSYEEYF	TGTGCCAGTAGTTTAGGTCTGGCGGGGGGGTCCTACGAGGAGTACTTC
TRBJ2-7	15	TRBV29-1	many	TRBD2	CSVEQPGLAGYEQYF	TGCAGCGTTGAACAACCGGGACTAGCTGGCTACGAGCAGTACTTC
TRBJ1-6	16	TRBV7-2	once	-	CASSPTSGSNQPQLHF	TGTGCCAGCAGCCCGACCTCGGGGAGCAATCAGCCCCAGCTCCACTTT
TRBJ1-5	19	TRBV7-2	-	-	CASSLTGGGRVGLEQPQHF	TGTGCCAGCAGCTTAACCGGGGGGGGGAGGGTGGGACTCGAACAGCCCCAGCATTTT
TRBJ1-2	14	TRBV20-1	-	-	CSASSGDGNYGYTF	TGCAGTGCTAGTTCGGGAGACGGAAACTATGGCTACACCTTC
TRBJ2-1	14	TRBV12-5	-	-	CASSSAQSYNEQFF	TGTGCTAGTAGTTCAGCTCAGTCGTACAATGAGCAGTTCTTC
TRBJ1-6	13	TRBV6-6	-	-	CASKAGVGSPLHF	TGTGCCAGCAAGGCAGGGGTCGGTTCACCCCTCCACTTT
TRBJ2-7	15	TRBV12-3/TRBV12-4	many	-	CASSSALQGFYEQYF	TGTGCCAGCAGTTCGGCCTTACAGGGTTTTTACGAGCAGTACTTC
TRBJ1-2	14	TRBV2	-	-	CASSEGGSFYGYTF	TGTGCCAGCAGTGAAGGGGGGAGCTTCTATGGCTACACCTTC
TRBJ1-3	16	TRBV2	-	-	CASTDGEDYCETFIYF	TGTGCCAGCACCGACGGGGAAGACTACTGTGAAACCTTCATATATTTC
TRBJ2-7	11	TRBV25-1	-	-	CASKTDYEQYF	TGTGCCAGCAAGACAGACTACGAGCAGTACTTC
TRBJ2-3	16	TRBV7-3	-	-	CASSLWGGEGADTQYF	TGTGCCAGCAGCCTCTGGGGGGGGGAGGGGGCAGATACGCAGTATTTT
TRBJ1-2	12	TRBV7-8	-	-	CASSPLGPGFTF	TGTGCCAGCAGCCCCCTCGGACCGGGCTTCACCTTC
TRBJ2-7	17	TRBV5-6	many	-	CASSHNLGNKIGGEQYF	TGTGCCAGCAGCCACAATCTAGGGAACAAAATAGGAGGCGAGCAGTACTTC
TRBJ1-3	15	TRBV7-2	-	-	CASSLDQADNEKFYF	TGTGCCAGCAGCCTAGACCAGGCCGACAATGAGAAGTTCTATTTT
TRBJ1-6	15	TRBV7-6	-	-	CASSLELLDNSPLHF	TGTGCCAGCAGCTTAGAGCTGCTGGATAATTCACCCCTCCACTTT
TRBJ2-3	18	TRBV7-3	-	TRBD2	CASSVGPGTSGVTDTQYF	TGTGCCAGCAGCGTGGGGCCCGGGACTAGCGGGGTAACAGATACGCAGTATTTT